The clone carrying this TCR beta chain was seen repeatedly, ten times or more. Antigen unknown. From the PCR reads, TCRdb re-called clones with MiXCR. This table holds under 35,000 clones, roughly a quarter found once. The data are from a study of metastatic and nonmetastatic thyroid tumors. Study-wide results and limits: The reported finding was significantly higher TCR beta diversity in malignant thyroid tumors relative to benign nodules, in blood and tumor.

Among the patients, none had received any treatment before thyroid surgery. Germline CDR1 SGHDT, CDR2 YYEEEE. V gave up 1 base and J gave up 2 bases, with 9 bases separating them. This CDR3 has 14 residues. This sequence originates from a female donor with papillary thyroid cancer or a benign thyroid nodule (not recorded which). Some clones in this sample may be carry-over from other donors' samples. The J gene is TRBJ1-1, the V gene TRBV5-6; D call uncertain. Sequenced material: blood. CDR3 sequence reads: CASSLLGVNTEAFF. The CDR3 DNA reads TGTGCCAGCAGCTTGTTAGGTGTTAACACTGAAGCTTTCTTT.